The sequence of this TCR beta chain was determined in a study of graft-versus-host responses after intestinal transplantation. The wider study: Transplant types were multivisceral, liver-intestinal, or isolated intestinal. Overall study findings and caveats: Analysis identified GvH clones in recipient marrow, with some appearing first in ileum or blood.

This CDR3 is built from 16 residues. In germline, CDR1 is MNHNY, CDR2 SVGAGI (reference sequence). Trimming cost V 0 bases and J 0 bases, with 9 bases left between them. The protocol was immunoSEQ multiplex PCR, while the TCRdb copy is restricted to in-frame clones and leaves out a portion. The sample lists some 70,000 clones; roughly 87% were seen once. On this clone: Its antigen remains unknown.

The sample in question was unstimulated CD8+ T cells sorted from spleen or lymph node cells, obtained before transplant. This sequence was found in a human donor who was the organ donor for an intestinal transplant. The chain uses TRBV6-6 and TRBJ1-5; D gene unclear. This CDR3 is CASSYSTGASNQPQHF. The DNA for the CDR3 is TGTGCCAGCAGTTACTCAACCGGAGCTAGCAATCAGCCCCAGCATTTT.